This T cell receptor beta chain was identified during a study of T cell repertoires in cytomegalovirus infection. Study-level information: Selection of CMV epitopes for the study included recently identified HLA-C-restricted and well-studied HLA-B-restricted ones. Public signatures in TCR beta pointed to CMV infection and matching HLA type.

The CDR3 runs 16 residues. J gave up 4 bases and V 5 bases, and 9 bases lay outside the gene matches. Germline values: CDR1 LNHDA, CDR2 SQIVND (reference sequence). Details on this clonotype: Antigen unknown.

Study-wide results and limits: The cumulative frequency of public TCR beta families identified carriers of CMV plus the relevant HLA. The ex vivo response was dominated by HLA-C-restricted CMV-specific TCR beta clonotypes.

TCRdb reprocessed the reads via MiXCR and lists one record per CDR3 protein. The profile shows 450,000 to 600,000 distinct CDR3 sequences, roughly a third of them singletons. V and J are TRBV19 and TRBJ1-1; 11 positions match TRBD1. This TCR derives from a human donor in good health (CMV status not recorded). Some clones in this sample may be carry-over from other donors' samples. This specimen consisted of cultured PBMCs, obtained from culture after CMV antigen stimulation. CDR3 bases: TGTGCCAGTAGTTTCTCTCCTGGGACAGGGGGCACTGAAGCTTTCTTT. Its protein product is CASSFSPGTGGTEAFF.